This entry lists 21 T cell receptor beta chains sequenced from one sample in a study of blood T cell repertoires in COVID-19. Method: immunoSEQ multiplex PCR; TCRdb's copy keeps in-frame clones and lacks some. The repertoire includes 97,000 or so clones, 75% to 95% of them detected once, and 4% to 6% sits in the top ten. Sequencing input: peripheral blood. These receptor sequences come from a man over 45 with acute or convalescent COVID-19.

The gene calls are TRBV10-3 and TRBJ2-1, with TRBD1 matching over 9 bases. Germline lookup yields CDR1 ENHRY and CDR2 SYGVKD. The CDR3 extends over 14 amino acids. After removal of 11 bases from V and 2 bases from J, the junction contained 7 bases not matched to a gene. The CDR3 DNA follows: TGTGCCTCAGGGACAGGGCAAGCCTACAATGAGCAGTTCTTC. Its protein is CASGTGQAYNEQFF.

This chain connects TRBV4-2 to TRBJ2-7, with 8 bases fitting TRBD1. The CDR3 loop spans 15 amino acids. Germline CDR1 LGHNA, CDR2 YNFKEQ. J lost 4 bases, V lost 3 bases, and 8 bases had no gene match. The CDR3 is CASSQATGVGYEQYF. The CDR3 DNA follows: TGTGCCAGCAGCCAGGCGACAGGGGTTGGTTACGAGCAGTACTTC.

The chain combines TRBV6-6 with TRBJ2-6, with 7 bases identical to TRBD1. The CDR3 contains 18 residues. Trimming cost V 6 bases and J 2 bases; bases outside gene matches: 13. Germline CDR1 is MNHNY and CDR2 is SVGAGI (reference sequence). The CDR3 sequence is CASRRGMGTGAGANVLTF. The CDR3 nucleotides read TGTGCCAGCAGACGAGGAATGGGCACAGGGGCTGGGGCCAACGTCCTGACTTTC.

This clone showed up just once. The chain uses TRBV9 and TRBJ1-6; TRBD1 is a possible D gene (5 bases). Germline CDR1 and CDR2: SGDLS and YYNGEE. There are 14 residues in the CDR3. V was trimmed by 2 bases and J by 5 bases, leaving 8 bases between them. In DNA, the CDR3 is TGTGCCAGCAGCGTCCGGGGGGATAATTCACCCCTCCACTTT. Its protein is CASSVRGDNSPLHF.

The CDR3 protein is CASSLQGTEAFF. The CDR3 DNA reads TGTGCCAGCAGTTTACAGGGAACTGAAGCTTTCTTT. V gene TRBV6-5 combines with J gene TRBJ1-1; perhaps TRBD1 as D (6 bases). Germline lookup yields CDR1 MNHEY and CDR2 SVGAGI. This CDR3 contains 12 residues. Trimming took 4 bases from V and 5 from J, leaving 8 bases between them.

The chain carries TRBV5-1 and TRBJ2-2; D gene uncertain. Trimming removed 1 base at V and 2 bases at J, with 12 bases between. The germline gives CDR1 SGHRS, CDR2 YFSETQ. The CDR3 is 16 residues long. The CDR3 coding sequence is TGCGCCAGCAGCTTGTCCGTGACACGCAACACCGGGGAGCTGTTTTTT. Translated, it gives CASSLSVTRNTGELFF.

This clone came up a few times. This rearrangement joins TRBV19 to TRBJ2-3; TRBD1 might be the D (6 bases). Per germline, CDR1 LNHDA and CDR2 SQIVND (reference sequence). With 8 bases removed from V and 2 bases from J, the gap between germline ends came to 8 bases. The CDR3 length is 12 residues. In nucleotides, the CDR3 is TGTGCCAGTCAGGGGACCACAGATACGCAGTATTTT. Encoded protein: CASQGTTDTQYF.

The rearrangement uses TRBV29-1 and TRBJ2-4, with TRBD1 matching 9 bases. CDR3 size: 14 residues. Germline CDR1 is SQVTM and CDR2 is ANQGSEA. V gave up 6 bases and J gave up 8 bases; unmatched junction bases: 11. CDR3: CSVAGGDREDIQYF. The CDR3 DNA sequence: TGCAGCGTCGCAGGAGGGGACAGGGAAGACATTCAGTACTTC.

The rearrangement joins TRBV6-5 to TRBJ2-1; 7 positions agree with TRBD1. Germline CDR1 reads MNHEY; CDR2 reads SVGAGI. The ends lost 2 bases at V and 4 bases at J; junction bases unmatched: 5. The CDR3 has 15 residues. The CDR3 DNA reads TGTGCCAGCAGTTACAGGGGGCGCCAGTACAATGAGCAGTTCTTC. It codes for CASSYRGRQYNEQFF.

The chain combines TRBV5-1 with TRBJ2-1; maybe TRBD2 (6 bases). Per germline, CDR1 SGHRS and CDR2 YFSETQ. The CDR3 consists of 16 residues. The V end lost 4 bases, the J end lost 0 bases, and 14 bases lay between the germline ends. CDR3 protein: CASSPSGLSSYNEQFF. The DNA for the CDR3 is TGCGCCAGCAGCCCCAGCGGGCTGAGCTCCTACAATGAGCAGTTCTTC.

The rearrangement links TRBV6-1 to TRBJ2-3, with a possible D match to TRBD1 (6 bases). Germline assignment: CDR1 MNHNS and CDR2 SASEGT. V lost 5 bases and J 6 bases, leaving 9 bases between the germline ends. The CDR3 covers 12 residues. The CDR3 DNA reads TGTGCCAGCAGTTGGACAGCCGATACGCAGTATTTT. This gives the protein CASSWTADTQYF.

J is TRBJ2-7 and V is TRBV30, with TRBD1 identical over 8 bases. V trimming: 4 bases; J trimming: 0 bases; junction bases outside the gene matches: 5. The CDR3 has 14 amino acids. The V gene's germline CDR1 is GTSNPN and CDR2 SVGIG (reference sequence). The CDR3 reads CAWKGQGSSYEQYF. In nucleotides, the CDR3 is TGTGCCTGGAAAGGACAGGGAAGCTCCTACGAGCAGTACTTC.

This clone has a single count. The chain links TRBV7-9 to TRBJ2-5; tentative D call: TRBD1 (6 bases). Trimming took off 10 bases at V and 0 bases at J, with 18 bases between the two ends. Germline assignment: CDR1 SEHNR and CDR2 FQNEAQ (reference sequence). The CDR3 covers 15 residues. The CDR3 reads CATAPGDTHQETQYF. The CDR3 DNA reads TGTGCCACCGCGCCCGGGGACACCCACCAAGAGACCCAGTACTTC.

This chain links TRBV3-1 (or the pseudogene TRBV3-2) with TRBJ2-7; 7 bases agree with TRBD2. The J segment lost 3 bases and the V segment lost 2 bases, leaving 7 bases of the junction unmatched. There are 15 residues in the CDR3. Germline lookup yields CDR1 LGHDT and CDR2 YNNKEL (reference sequence). DNA of the CDR3: TGTGCCAGCAGCCAATCCGCGGGAGCGGGCTACGAGCAGTACTTC. Translating gives CASSQSAGAGYEQYF.

The chain links TRBV10-3 to TRBJ2-1; the D gene is possibly TRBD1 (6 bases). Germline CDR1 reads ENHRY; CDR2 reads SYGVKD. CDR3 length: 13 residues. Trimming took 2 bases from V and 7 from J, leaving 9 bases between them. CDR3 DNA: TGTGCCATCAGTGAGATCAGGGGAAATGAGCAGTTCTTC. Protein: CAISEIRGNEQFF.

The rearrangement links TRBV7-2 to TRBJ1-6; D gene unclear. V shed 1 base and J shed 6 bases, with 16 bases lying between them. CDR1 SGHTA and CDR2 FQGNSA come from the germline V gene. The CDR3 runs to 17 residues. The chain's CDR3 is CASSLGAGAVGNSPLHF. DNA of the CDR3: TGTGCCAGCAGCTTAGGTGCGGGAGCCGTGGGTAATTCACCCCTCCACTTT.

V and J are TRBV5-1 and TRBJ1-2; D is possibly TRBD1 (5 bases). The CDR3 contains 13 residues. Per the germline V gene, CDR1 is SGHRS and CDR2 is YFSETQ. V dropped 0 bases and J dropped 4 bases, with 7 bases sitting between them. The CDR3 reads CASSLAQGYGYTF. In DNA form, the CDR3 reads TGCGCCAGCAGCTTGGCCCAGGGCTATGGCTACACCTTC.

Remarks on this clone: Other DNA sequences from this sample encode an identical CDR3 as well. The chain uses TRBV27 and TRBJ2-7; maybe TRBD2 (6 bases). Trimming left V 3 bases short and J 3 bases short, with 9 bases between. The CDR3 contains 13 residues. Per the germline V gene, CDR1 is MNHEY and CDR2 is SMNVEV (reference sequence). The CDR3 DNA reads as TGTGCCAGCAGTTTTAGCGGCATCTACGAGCAGTACTTC. As protein: CASSFSGIYEQYF.

To note about this clone: Its ends do not fully match the called genes, so a read error is possible. The J gene is TRBJ1-1, the V gene TRBV18, with D possibly TRBD1 on 6 matching bases. CDR1 is KGHSH and CDR2 is LQKENI in the germline V gene. The CDR3 totals 13 residues. CDR3 bases: TGTGCCAGCTTTTATACAGGGAACGCTGAAGCTTTCTTT. This codes for CASFYTGNAEAFF.

CDR3 nucleotide sequence: TGTGCCAGTATCGGGGGGAACAATCAGCCCCAGCATTTT. Its translation is CASIGGNNQPQHF. The rearrangement links TRBV19 to TRBJ1-5, with D perhaps matching TRBD1 (5 bases). Trimming pared 7 bases from V and 3 bases from J, leaving 10 bases between. Per the germline V gene, CDR1 is LNHDA and CDR2 is SQIVND (reference sequence). This CDR3 spans 13 amino acids.

This clone showed up just once. This chain connects TRBV12-3 or TRBV12-4 to TRBJ2-5; D unresolved. The CDR3 is 12 amino acids. The germline V and J ends were trimmed by 5 bases and 4 bases, with 8 bases remaining between them. For the CDR3, the DNA is TGTGCCAGCAGTCCAGAGGTAGAGACCCAGTACTTC. This gives the protein CASSPEVETQYF.